The following is a TCR beta chain sequence with its context. Its antigen is unidentified. TCRdb's copy holds only in-frame clones and misses some; the assay was immunoSEQ multiplex PCR. The sample carries about 21,000 clones, 76% recorded once. The sample belongs to a study of CD4 T cells in relation to SARS-CoV-2 and coronaviruses. Study context: After roughly ten days of antigen culture, PBMC TCR beta CDR3s were sequenced. Crossreactive spike epitopes shared across donors were mapped to their HLA restriction. Study-wide points: SARS-CoV-2-driven expansion was significantly weaker in crossreactive than monoreactive clones.

Unexposed donor CD4+ T cells date from about 2011-2018, before the COVID-19 pandemic. The cells were cultured for roughly 11 days before CD4+ T cells were isolated. Cultures held 1.5 million to 2.5 million PBMCs per well with around 9.4 IU/ml IL-2. Germline lookup yields CDR1 LNHNV and CDR2 YYDKDF (reference sequence). With 5 bases removed from V and 2 bases from J, the gap between germline ends came to 19 bases. The CDR3 totals 17 residues. The receptor comes from a human donor in good health. What was sequenced was CD4+ T cells from PBMCs, cultured in vitro. The chain uses TRBV15 and TRBJ1-5, with D maybe TRBD1 (5 bases). The CDR3 reads CATSFGTGISRNQPQHF. The CDR3 coding sequence is TGTGCCACCAGCTTCGGGACCGGGATATCTCGCAATCAGCCCCAGCATTTT.